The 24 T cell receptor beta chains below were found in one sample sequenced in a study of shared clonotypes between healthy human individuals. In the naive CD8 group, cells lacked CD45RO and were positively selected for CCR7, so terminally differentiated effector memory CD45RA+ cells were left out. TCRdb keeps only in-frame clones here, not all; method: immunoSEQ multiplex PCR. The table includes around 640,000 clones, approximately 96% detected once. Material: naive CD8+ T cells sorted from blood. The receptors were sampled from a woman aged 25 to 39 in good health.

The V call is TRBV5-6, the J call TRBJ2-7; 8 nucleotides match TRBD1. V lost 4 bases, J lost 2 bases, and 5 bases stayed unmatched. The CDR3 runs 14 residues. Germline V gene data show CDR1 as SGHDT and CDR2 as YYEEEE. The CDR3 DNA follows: TGTGCCAGCAGCGCCGGGACAGGTCCCTACGAGCAGTACTTC. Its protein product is CASSAGTGPYEQYF. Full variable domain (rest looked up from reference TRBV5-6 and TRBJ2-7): DAGVTQSPTHLIKTRGQQVTLRCSPKSGHDTVSWYQQALGQGPQFIFQYYEEEERQRGNFPDRFSGHQFPNYSSELNVNALLLGDSALYLCASSAGTGPYEQYFGPGTRLTVT.

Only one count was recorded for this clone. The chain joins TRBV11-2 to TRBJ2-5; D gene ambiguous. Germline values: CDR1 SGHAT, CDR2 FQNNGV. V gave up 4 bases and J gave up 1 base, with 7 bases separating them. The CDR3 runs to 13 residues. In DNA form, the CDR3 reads TGTGCCAGCAGCTCGACCCTCCAAGAGACCCAGTACTTC. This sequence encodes CASSSTLQETQYF.

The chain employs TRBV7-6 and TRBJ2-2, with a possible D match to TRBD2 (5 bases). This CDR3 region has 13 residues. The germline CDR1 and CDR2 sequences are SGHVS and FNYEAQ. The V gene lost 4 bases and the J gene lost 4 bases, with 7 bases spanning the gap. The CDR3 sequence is CASSSGGTGELFF. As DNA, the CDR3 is TGTGCCAGCAGCTCCGGAGGCACCGGGGAGCTGTTTTTT. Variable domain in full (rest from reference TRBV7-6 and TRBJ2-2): GAGVSQSPRYKVTKRGQDVALRCDPISGHVSLYWYRQALGQGPEFLTYFNYEAQQDKSGLPNDRFSAERPEGSISTLTIQRTEQRDSAMYRCASSSGGTGELFFGEGSRLTVL.

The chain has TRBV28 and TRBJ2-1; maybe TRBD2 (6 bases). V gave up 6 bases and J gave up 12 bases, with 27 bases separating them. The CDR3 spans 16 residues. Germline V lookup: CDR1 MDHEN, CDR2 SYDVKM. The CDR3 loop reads CASSPSRTTASNSQFF. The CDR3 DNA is TGTGCCAGCAGCCCGAGTAGGACTACCGCGTCAAATTCGCAGTTCTTC.

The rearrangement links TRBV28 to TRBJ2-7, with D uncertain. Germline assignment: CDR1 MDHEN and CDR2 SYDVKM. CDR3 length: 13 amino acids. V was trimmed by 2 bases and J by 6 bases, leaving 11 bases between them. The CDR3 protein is CASSLGDGREQYF. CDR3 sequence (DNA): TGTGCCAGCAGTTTAGGCGACGGTCGCGAGCAGTACTTC.

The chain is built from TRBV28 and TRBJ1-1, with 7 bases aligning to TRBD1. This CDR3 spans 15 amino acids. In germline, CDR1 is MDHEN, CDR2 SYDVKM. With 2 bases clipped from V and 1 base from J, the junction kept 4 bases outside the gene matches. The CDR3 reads CASSLMGQSNTEAFF. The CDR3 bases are TGTGCCAGCAGTTTAATGGGACAGTCGAACACTGAAGCTTTCTTT.

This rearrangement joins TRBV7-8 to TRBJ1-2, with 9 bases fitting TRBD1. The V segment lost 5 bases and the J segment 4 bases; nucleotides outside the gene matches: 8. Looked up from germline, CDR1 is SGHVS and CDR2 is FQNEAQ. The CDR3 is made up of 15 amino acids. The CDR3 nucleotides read TGTGCCAGCAGCCCAGCGGGACAGGGAACCTATGGCTACACCTTC. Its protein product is CASSPAGQGTYGYTF. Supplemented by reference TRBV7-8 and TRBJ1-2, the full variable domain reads GAGVSQSPRYKVAKRGQDVALRCDPISGHVSLFWYQQALGQGPEFLTYFQNEAQLDKSGLPSDRFFAERPEGSVSTLKIQRTQQEDSAVYLCASSPAGQGTYGYTFGSGTRLTVV.

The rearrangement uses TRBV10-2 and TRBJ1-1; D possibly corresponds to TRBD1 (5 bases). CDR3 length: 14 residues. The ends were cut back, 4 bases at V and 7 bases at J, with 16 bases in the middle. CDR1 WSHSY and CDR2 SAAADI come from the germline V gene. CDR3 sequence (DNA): TGCGCCAGCAGTGTACTGGGGGGGGATGGTGAAGCTTTCTTT. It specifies CASSVLGGDGEAFF.

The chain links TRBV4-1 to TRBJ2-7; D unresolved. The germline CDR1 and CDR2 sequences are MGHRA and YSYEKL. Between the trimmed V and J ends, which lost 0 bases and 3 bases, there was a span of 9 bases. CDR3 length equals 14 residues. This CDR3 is CASSQDIPGYEQYF. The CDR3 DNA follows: TGCGCCAGCAGCCAAGATATCCCCGGCTACGAGCAGTACTTC.

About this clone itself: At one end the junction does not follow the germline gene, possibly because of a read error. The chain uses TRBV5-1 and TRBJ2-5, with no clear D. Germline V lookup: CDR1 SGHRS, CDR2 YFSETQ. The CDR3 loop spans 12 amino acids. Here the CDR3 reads CASSLDGIPLNF. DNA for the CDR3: TGCGCCAGCAGCTTGGACGGAATACCTCTCAACTTC. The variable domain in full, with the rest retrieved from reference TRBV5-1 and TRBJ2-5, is KAGVTQTPRYLIKTRGQQVTLSCSPISGHRSVSWYQQTPGQGLQFLFEYFSETQRNKGNFPGRFSGRQFSNSRSEMNVSTLELGDSALYLCASSLDGIPLNFGPGTRLLVL.

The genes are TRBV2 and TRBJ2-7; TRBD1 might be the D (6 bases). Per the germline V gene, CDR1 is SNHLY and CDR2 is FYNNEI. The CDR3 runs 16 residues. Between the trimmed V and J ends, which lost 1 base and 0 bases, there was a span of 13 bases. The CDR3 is CASSEVGTSTSYEQYF. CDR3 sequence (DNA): TGTGCCAGCAGTGAAGTCGGGACAAGTACCTCCTACGAGCAGTACTTC.

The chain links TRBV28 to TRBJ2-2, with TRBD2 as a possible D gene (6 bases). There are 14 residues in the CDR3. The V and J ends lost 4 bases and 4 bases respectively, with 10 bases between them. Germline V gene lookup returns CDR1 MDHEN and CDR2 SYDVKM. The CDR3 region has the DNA TGTGCCAGCAGTTGGCAGGGAGGCACCGGGGAGCTGTTTTTT. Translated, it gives CASSWQGGTGELFF. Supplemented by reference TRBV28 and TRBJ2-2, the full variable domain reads DVKVTQSSRYLVKRTGEKVFLECVQDMDHENMFWYRQDPGLGLRLIYFSYDVKMKEKGDIPEGYSVSREKKERFSLILESASTNQTSMYLCASSWQGGTGELFFGEGSRLTVL.

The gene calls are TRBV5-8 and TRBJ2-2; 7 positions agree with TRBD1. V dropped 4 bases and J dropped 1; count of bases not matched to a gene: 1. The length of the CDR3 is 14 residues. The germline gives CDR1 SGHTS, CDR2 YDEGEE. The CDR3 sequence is CASSRTGNTGELFF. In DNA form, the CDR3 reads TGTGCCAGCAGCAGGACAGGGAACACCGGGGAGCTGTTTTTT.

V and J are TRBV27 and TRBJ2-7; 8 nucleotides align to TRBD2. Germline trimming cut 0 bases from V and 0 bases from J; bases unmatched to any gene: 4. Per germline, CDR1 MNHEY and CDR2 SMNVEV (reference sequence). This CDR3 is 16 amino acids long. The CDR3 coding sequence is TGTGCCAGCAGTTTATCGGGACTAGGGAGCTCCTACGAGCAGTACTTC. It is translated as CASSLSGLGSSYEQYF.

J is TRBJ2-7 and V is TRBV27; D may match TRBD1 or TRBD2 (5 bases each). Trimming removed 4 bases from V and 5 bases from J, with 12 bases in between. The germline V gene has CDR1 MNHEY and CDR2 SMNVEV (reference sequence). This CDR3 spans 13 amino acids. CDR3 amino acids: CASSWGTVNEQYF. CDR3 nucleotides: TGTGCCAGCAGTTGGGGGACGGTCAACGAGCAGTACTTC.

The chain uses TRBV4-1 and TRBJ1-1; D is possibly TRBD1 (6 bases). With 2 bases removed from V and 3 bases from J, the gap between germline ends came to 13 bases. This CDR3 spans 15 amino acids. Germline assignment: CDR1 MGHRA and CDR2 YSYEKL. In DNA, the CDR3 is TGCGCCAGCAGCCAAAGGCCAGGGGCGGACACTGAAGCTTTCTTT. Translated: CASSQRPGADTEAFF.

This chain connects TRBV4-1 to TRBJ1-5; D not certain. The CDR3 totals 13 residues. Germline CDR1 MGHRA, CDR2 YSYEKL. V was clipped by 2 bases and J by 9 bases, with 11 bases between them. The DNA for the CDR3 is TGCGCCAGCAGCCAAACGGAGCTTTGGCCCCAGCATTTT. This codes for CASSQTELWPQHF.

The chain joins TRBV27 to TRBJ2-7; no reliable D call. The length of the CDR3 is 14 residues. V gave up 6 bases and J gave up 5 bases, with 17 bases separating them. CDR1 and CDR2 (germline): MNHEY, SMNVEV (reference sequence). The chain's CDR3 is CASRPPVAWDEQYF. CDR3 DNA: TGTGCCAGCAGGCCACCAGTCGCCTGGGACGAGCAGTACTTC.

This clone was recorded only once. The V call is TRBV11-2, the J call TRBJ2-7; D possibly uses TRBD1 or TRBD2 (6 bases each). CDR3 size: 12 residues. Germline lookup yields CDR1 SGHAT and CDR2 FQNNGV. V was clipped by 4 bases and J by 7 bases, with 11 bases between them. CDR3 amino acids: CASSWGAGEQYF. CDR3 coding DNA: TGTGCCAGCAGCTGGGGGGCGGGTGAGCAGTACTTC.

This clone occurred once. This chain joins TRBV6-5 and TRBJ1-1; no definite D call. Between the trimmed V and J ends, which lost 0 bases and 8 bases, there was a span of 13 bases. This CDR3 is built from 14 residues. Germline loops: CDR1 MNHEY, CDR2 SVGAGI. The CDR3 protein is CASSYSLNKLEAFF. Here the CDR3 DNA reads TGTGCCAGCAGTTACTCTCTTAACAAACTCGAAGCTTTCTTT.

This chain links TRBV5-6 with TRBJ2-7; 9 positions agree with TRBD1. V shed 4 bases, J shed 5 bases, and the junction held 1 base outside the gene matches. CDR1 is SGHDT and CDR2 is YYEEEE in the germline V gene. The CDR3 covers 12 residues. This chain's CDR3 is CASSGTGNEQYF. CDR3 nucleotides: TGTGCCAGCAGCGGGACAGGGAACGAGCAGTACTTC.

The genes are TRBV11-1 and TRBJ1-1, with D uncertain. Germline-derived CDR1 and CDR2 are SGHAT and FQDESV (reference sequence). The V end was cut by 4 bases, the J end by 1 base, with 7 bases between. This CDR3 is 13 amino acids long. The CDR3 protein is CASSYSGNTEAFF. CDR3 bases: TGTGCCAGCAGCTATTCCGGGAACACTGAAGCTTTCTTT.

The CDR3 region has the DNA TGTGCCAGCAGCCCAAAAACTAGCGGCGATCAGTTCTTC. Its translation: CASSPKTSGDQFF. The chain uses TRBV11-2 and TRBJ2-1; 8 bases match TRBD2. The CDR3 is made up of 13 amino acids. Losses at the gene ends were 5 bases for V and 13 bases for J; bases not matched to a gene: 10. CDR1 is SGHAT, CDR2 FQNNGV, per germline.

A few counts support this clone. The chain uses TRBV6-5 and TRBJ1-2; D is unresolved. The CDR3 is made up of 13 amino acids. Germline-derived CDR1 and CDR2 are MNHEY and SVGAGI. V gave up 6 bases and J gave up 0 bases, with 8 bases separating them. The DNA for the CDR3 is TGTGCCAGCAGGATACCCGCTAACTATGGCTACACCTTC. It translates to CASRIPANYGYTF.